These 28 T cell receptor beta chains came from one sample sequenced in a study of T cells in women clearing cervical HPV infection. Assay used: immunoSEQ multiplex PCR; TCRdb lists only in-frame clones, some missing. Its table lists 20,000 to 25,000 clones. The specimen sequenced was blood buffy coat. The receptor source for this set is a woman aged 18 to 75 with a cervical HPV16 infection that either progressed to CIN3+ or cleared (not recorded which).

Worth noting for this clone: The read comes to an end 3 residues before the CDR3 does, leaving the germline J gene to fill in the end. The gene calls are TRBV19 and TRBJ2-1; 9 nucleotides match TRBD2. This CDR3 region has 15 residues. Losses at the gene ends were 3 bases for V and 2 bases for J; bases not matched to a gene: 2. The germline V gene encodes CDR1 LNHDA and CDR2 SQIVND (reference sequence). CDR3 sequence: CASSISSGTYNEQFF. CDR3 DNA, as far as it was read: TGTGCCAGTAGTATCTCTAGCGGGACCTACAATGAG.

Note on this clone: Sequencing ends 3 residues short of the CDR3 end; the germline J gene provides the rest. The chain combines TRBV5-1 with TRBJ2-5, with TRBD2 identical over 9 bases. The CDR3 extends over 13 amino acids. J lost 5 bases, V lost 3 bases, and 2 bases had no gene match. CDR1 SGHRS and CDR2 YFSETQ come from the germline V gene. CDR3 loop: CASSSSGRETQYF. The CDR3 DNA, read in part, is TGCGCCAGCAGCTCAAGCGGGAGGGAGACC.

As for this clone: The missing CDR3 end, 3 residues past where the read stops, is filled in from the germline J gene. This sequence joins TRBV29-1 and TRBJ2-3; 8 nucleotides line up with TRBD2. V was clipped by 4 bases and J by 4 bases; unmatched bases: 7. The CDR3 spans 14 residues. Germline CDR1 SQVTM, CDR2 ANQGSEA. CDR3 in amino acids: CSVGVIGGADTQYF. The DNA read from the CDR3 is TGCAGCGTTGGGGTGATCGGGGGGGCAGATACG.

About this clone itself: The CDR3 extends 3 residues past the end of the read, so its final part is completed from the germline J gene. The chain employs TRBV7-3 and TRBJ2-3, with 11 positions matching TRBD1. Trimming cost V 5 bases and J 6 bases; bases outside gene matches: 10. The V gene's germline CDR1 is SGHTA and CDR2 FQGTGA. The CDR3 runs 16 residues. The sequenced part of the CDR3 DNA is TGTGCCAGCAGCCTAGGGACAGGGGGGTGGGCGGATACG. Its translation: CASSLGTGGWADT. The entire CDR3 is CASSLGTGGWADTQYF.

Concerning this clone: The CDR3 end is not reached by the read, which stops 3 residues before it; the germline J gene fills it in. This chain links TRBV20-1 with TRBJ2-7; D uncertain. There are 14 residues in the CDR3. Germline lookup yields CDR1 DFQATT and CDR2 SNEGSKA (reference sequence). V lost 4 bases, J lost 6 bases, and 19 bases lay in between. The CDR3 bases that were read are TGCAGTGCTAATTTCAGGAGCAACTCGCTCGAG. The encoded protein is CSANFRSNSLE. The entire CDR3 sequence reads CSANFRSNSLEQYF.

As to this clone: The read ends 3 residues shy of where the CDR3 ends; the end is completed using the germline J gene. The chain has TRBV4-2 and TRBJ2-7; D possibly corresponds to TRBD1 (5 bases). V lost 2 bases to trimming and J lost 3 bases, with 20 bases between them. Germline V gene lookup returns CDR1 LGHNA and CDR2 YNFKEQ. The CDR3 length is 17 residues. CDR3 DNA (partial): TGTGCCAGCAGCCAAACCCTGGACACCACCTACGACTACGAG. Its protein is CASSQTLDTTYDYE. The full CDR3 protein is CASSQTLDTTYDYEQYF.

As to this clone: The read falls 3 residues short of the CDR3 end, and the missing part is taken from the germline J gene. The rearrangement joins TRBV7-2 to TRBJ1-5, with a tentative D call TRBD1 (5 bases). CDR1 and CDR2 (germline): SGHTA, FQGNSA. This CDR3 comprises 14 residues. CDR3 DNA (partial): TGTGCCAGCAGCTTAGAATGGGGGGTCAGCCCC. Encoded protein: CASSLEWGVSP. The whole CDR3 region reads CASSLEWGVSPQHF.

In regard to this clone: The CDR3 extends 3 residues past the end of the read, so its final part is completed from the germline J gene. V is TRBV18 and J is TRBJ1-3; the D gene is possibly TRBD1 (5 bases). V dropped 6 bases and J dropped 5 bases, with 8 bases sitting between them. The CDR3 is 12 amino acids. Germline V gene data show CDR1 as KGHSH and CDR2 as LQKENI. The sequenced part of the CDR3 DNA is TGTGCCAGCTCGCCGGACAGAAACACC. Its protein is CASSPDRNT. The whole CDR3 sequence is CASSPDRNTIYF.

Notes on this clone: The read comes to an end 3 residues before the CDR3 does, leaving the germline J gene to fill in the end. The chain couples TRBV7-9 to TRBJ1-1; no definite D call. The CDR3 sequence is 12 residues long. CDR1 is SEHNR and CDR2 is FQNEAQ in the germline V gene (reference sequence). The DNA read from the CDR3 is TGTGCCAGCAGCTTAGGTTTGGCAGAA. Protein: CASSLGLAE. In full, the CDR3 reads CASSLGLAEAFF.

Points on this clone: The read ends 3 residues before the CDR3 terminus; that terminus is restored from the germline J gene. This chain uses TRBV29-1 with TRBJ2-3; a possible D gene is TRBD2 (6 bases). Per the germline V gene, CDR1 is SQVTM and CDR2 is ANQGSEA. The length of the CDR3 is 13 residues. CDR3 DNA, as far as it was read: TGCAGCGTTGAGGAGGGAGTAGGGGAGACG. Amino acids: CSVEEGVGET. The whole CDR3 reads CSVEEGVGETQYF.

Regarding this clone: The CDR3 is cut off 3 residues early in the read; its end comes from the germline J gene. The chain carries TRBV11-2 and TRBJ2-3; D not resolved. This CDR3 has 13 residues. Trimming pared 5 bases from V and 4 bases from J, leaving 10 bases between. CDR1 SGHAT and CDR2 FQNNGV come from the germline V gene. CDR3 sequence reads: CASSKHTADTQYF. The part of the CDR3 DNA that was read is TGTGCCAGCAGCAAGCACACAGCAGATACG.

With regard to this clone: From the germline J gene comes the end of the CDR3, since the read stops 3 residues before it. V gene TRBV5-1 combines with J gene TRBJ2-2; 10 positions agree with TRBD2. CDR1 SGHRS and CDR2 YFSETQ come from the germline V gene. The CDR3 loop spans 16 amino acids. V lost 4 bases to trimming and J lost 0 bases; unmatched junction nucleotides: 3. The CDR3 protein is CASSPSGGANTGELFF. CDR3 DNA (partial): TGCGCCAGCAGCCCAAGCGGGGGGGCGAACACCGGGGAG.

A remark on this clone: The observed sequence ends 3 residues before the CDR3 terminus, with the missing tail filled in from the germline J gene. The chain carries TRBV7-3 and TRBJ1-2; 7 nucleotides agree with TRBD1. Germline CDR1 reads SGHTA; CDR2 reads FQGTGA. CDR3 length equals 22 residues. The covered CDR3 bases are TGTGCCAGCAGCTTAATAGGGGGCCAGCGGGAGGGCCCTTTCTACGGCAGGGATACC. This encodes CASSLIGGQREGPFYGRDT. The complete CDR3 reads CASSLIGGQREGPFYGRDTYTF. The complete variable domain, with remaining parts taken from reference TRBV7-3 and TRBJ1-2, reads GAGVSQTPSNKVTEKGKYVELRCDPISGHTALYWYRQSLGQGPEFLIYFQGTGAADDSGLPNDRFFAVRPEGSVSTLKIQRTERGDSAVYLCASSLIGGQREGPFYGRDTYTFGSGTRLTVV.

On this clone itself: The germline gene is not matched at one end of the junction; a read error may be the cause. The CDR3 extends 3 residues past the end of the read, so its final part is completed from the germline J gene. The chain uses TRBV4-2 and TRBJ1-5; possible D gene TRBD1, 5 bases. The CDR3 has 15 residues. CDR1 and CDR2 (germline): LGHNA, YNFKEQ. Incomplete CDR3 DNA: TGCGCCAGCAGCCCTTCGGCAGGGTCTCGACAGCCC. It yields the protein CASSPSAGSRQP. The entire CDR3 reads CASSPSAGSRQPQHF.

Note on this clone: The CDR3 extends 3 residues past the end of the read, so its final part is completed from the germline J gene. The chain joins TRBV5-1 to TRBJ2-1, with TRBD2 matching over 7 bases. Germline CDR1 reads SGHRS; CDR2 reads YFSETQ. The CDR3 spans 17 residues. The junction had 16 bases not matched to a gene; V was cut back by 2 bases and J by 8 bases. The CDR3 loop reads CASSFPGGSGPSDEQFF. Incomplete CDR3 DNA: TGCGCCAGCAGCTTCCCGGGGGGTAGCGGGCCGTCTGATGAG.

On this clone: The observed sequence ends 3 residues before the CDR3 terminus, with the missing tail filled in from the germline J gene. This chain joins TRBV19 and TRBJ2-4; D perhaps matches TRBD1 (6 bases). In germline, CDR1 is LNHDA, CDR2 SQIVND (reference sequence). Trimming pared 2 bases from V and 8 bases from J, leaving 16 bases between. This CDR3 is 15 amino acids long. The sequenced CDR3 bases are TGTGCCAGTAGTATAATGGGGCAGGGGCAGTACATT. Translating gives CASSIMGQGQYI. The whole CDR3 protein reads CASSIMGQGQYIQYF. The full variable domain, its missing parts supplied by reference TRBV19 and TRBJ2-4, is DGGITQSPKYLFRKEGQNVTLSCEQNLNHDAMYWYRQDPGQGLRLIYYSQIVNDFQKGDIAEGYSVSREKKESFPLTVTSAQKNPTAFYLCASSIMGQGQYIQYFGAGTRLSVL.

This clone registers medium-sized by frequency. Read sequence stops 3 residues before the CDR3 end, and the germline J gene provides the missing end. The chain has TRBV2 and TRBJ1-5, with 7 bases fitting TRBD1. This CDR3 comprises 16 residues. The V gene end was trimmed by 4 bases and the J gene end by 4 bases; junction bases not matched to a gene: 10. Germline V gives CDR1 SNHLY, CDR2 FYNNEI. CDR3 in amino acids: CASSGGLSGGNQPQHF. The DNA read from the CDR3 is TGTGCCAGCAGTGGTGGATTGTCAGGGGGGAATCAGCCC. The full variable domain, with the rest looked up from reference TRBV2 and TRBJ1-5, is EPEVTQTPSHQVTQMGQEVILRCVPISNHLYFYWYRQILGQKVEFLVSFYNNEISEKSEIFDDQFSVERPDGSNFTLKIRSTKLEDSAMYFCASSGGLSGGNQPQHFGDGTRLSIL.

Turning to this clone: The read ends 3 residues shy of where the CDR3 ends; the end is completed using the germline J gene. V and J are TRBV5-1 and TRBJ2-3; no clear D gene. The CDR3 sequence is 13 residues long. In germline, CDR1 is SGHRS, CDR2 YFSETQ. V shed 4 bases and J shed 6 bases, with 12 bases lying between them. The CDR3 bases that were read are TGCGCCAGCAGCGCAAGGGCTGGGGATACG. As protein: CASSARAGDT. The entire CDR3 protein is CASSARAGDTQYF.

As concerns this clone: Read coverage stops 3 residues before the CDR3 terminus; the germline J gene supplies the remainder. This chain connects TRBV20-1 to TRBJ2-7, with TRBD1 matching 10 bases. The CDR3 runs to 15 residues. V lost 3 bases to trimming and J lost 3 bases; unmatched junction nucleotides: 8. CDR1 and CDR2 from the germline V gene are DFQATT and SNEGSKA (reference sequence). CDR3 region: CSASRRQGANYEQYF. The part of the CDR3 DNA that was read is TGCAGTGCTAGCAGGAGACAGGGGGCGAACTACGAG.

The part of the CDR3 DNA that was read is TGTGCCAGCAGTGAAAGGGTCAGGGTAAGGGATCAGCCC. Residues: CASSERVRVRDQP. The whole CDR3 protein reads CASSERVRVRDQPQHF. This rearrangement joins TRBV6-1 to TRBJ1-5; TRBD1 might be the D (5 bases). The sequence runs out 3 residues before the end of the CDR3; the remainder is reconstructed from the germline J gene. Trimming stripped 2 bases from V and 5 bases from J, with 16 bases between. CDR3 size: 16 residues. Germline-derived CDR1 and CDR2 are MNHNS and SASEGT.

With respect to this clone: The CDR3 goes on 3 residues after the read ends, and that part is filled in from the germline J gene. The chain recombines TRBV19 with TRBJ2-5; possibly TRBD2 for D (7 bases). Trimming removed 3 bases from V and 4 bases from J, with 15 bases in between. CDR1 and CDR2 from the germline V gene are LNHDA and SQIVND (reference sequence). The CDR3 consists of 15 residues. The part of the CDR3 DNA that was read is TGTGCCAGTAGTATCCGCGGGGGCCGAGGAGAGACC. Its protein is CASSIRGGRGET. The whole CDR3 region reads CASSIRGGRGETQYF.

Remarks on this clone: The CDR3 end lies 3 residues beyond the end of the read and is filled in from the germline J gene. The rearrangement links TRBV20-1 to TRBJ2-7; 10 bases match TRBD2. J lost 0 bases, V lost 3 bases, and 2 bases had no gene match. The CDR3 is made up of 14 amino acids. Germline assignment: CDR1 DFQATT and CDR2 SNEGSKA (reference sequence). The CDR3 spells CSASSGGFSYEQYF. Partial CDR3 DNA: TGCAGTGCTAGTAGCGGGGGGTTCTCCTACGAG.

The covered CDR3 bases are TGCAGCGCTGCTTCAGGGGGCGACTATGGC. Translating gives CSAASGGDYG. The full CDR3 is CSAASGGDYGYTF. This chain uses TRBV29-1 with TRBJ1-2, with 8 bases that match TRBD1. The CDR3 end falls 3 residues outside the read, so it is completed with the germline J gene. This CDR3 is built from 13 residues. Germline CDR1 SQVTM, CDR2 ANQGSEA. V dropped 7 bases and J dropped 3; count of bases not matched to a gene: 7.

With regard to this clone: The read terminates 3 residues before the CDR3 end, so the remaining end is supplied by the germline J gene. This chain links TRBV7-2 with TRBJ2-3, with a weak D call TRBD2 (6 bases). Germline V CDR1 and CDR2: SGHTA, FQGNSA. The CDR3 spans 14 residues. The sequenced CDR3 bases are TGTGCCAGCAGCCACATAGCGGATCGTGAGACG. Translation: CASSHIADRET. The entire CDR3 protein reads CASSHIADRETQYF.

The CDR3 is CASSLGTDSGNTIYF. CDR3 DNA (partial): TGTGCCAGCAGCTTAGGGACAGACTCTGGAAACACC. The chain links TRBV7-2 to TRBJ1-3, with D maybe TRBD1 (6 bases). The CDR3 extends 3 residues past the end of the read, so its final part is completed from the germline J gene. V was trimmed by 1 base and J by 0 bases, leaving 7 bases between them. Looked up from germline, CDR1 is SGHTA and CDR2 is FQGNSA. The CDR3 runs 15 residues.

On this clone: The CDR3 is cut off 3 residues early in the read; its end comes from the germline J gene. The rearrangement links TRBV5-1 to TRBJ2-4; D possibly corresponds to TRBD2 (6 bases). This CDR3 is 13 amino acids long. CDR1 and CDR2 (germline): SGHRS, YFSETQ. The CDR3 DNA, read in part, is TGCGCCAGCAGACTTGGAGGGCAAGAGACT. Encoded protein: CASRLGGQET. The whole CDR3 is CASRLGGQETQYF.

Note on this clone: Read data end 3 residues before the CDR3 end; the end is taken from the germline J gene. J is TRBJ2-5 and V is TRBV5-1, with TRBD1 as a possible D gene (6 bases). Trimming removed 2 bases from V and 2 bases from J, with 7 bases in between. The CDR3 spans 13 residues. Germline CDR1 and CDR2: SGHRS and YFSETQ. CDR3 residues: CASSLGQQETQYF. The covered CDR3 bases are TGCGCCAGCAGCTTAGGACAGCAAGAGACC.

A note on this clone: The read falls 3 residues short of the CDR3 end, and the missing part is taken from the germline J gene. The V and J genes are TRBV5-6 and TRBJ1-1; weak D call: TRBD1 (5 bases). The CDR3 consists of 13 residues. Germline-derived CDR1 and CDR2 are SGHDT and YYEEEE. The DNA read from the CDR3 is TGTGCCAGCAGCTTGGGAGGTAGCGGGACA. Translation: CASSLGGSGT. In full, the CDR3 is CASSLGGSGTAFF.